This T cell receptor beta chain is from a study of T-cell memory formation after mild COVID-19. Study information: The two donors had largely donor-specific TCR clusters.

Germline loops: CDR1 MGHRA, CDR2 YSYEKL. CDR3 size: 16 residues. Trimming took 4 bases from V and 5 from J; bases not matched to a gene: 11. This clonotype has only a few counts. Its antigen is currently unknown. MiXCR, applied by TCRdb to the 5' RACE reads, yields one record per CDR3 protein. Of a few hundred thousand distinct CDR3 sequences in the sample, 15% to 20% were seen once. General study points: Of the contracting clones, CD4+ ones lay mainly in CM and EM, and CD8+ ones in EMRA.

This receptor was identified in a man in his late teens or twenties who had mild COVID-19 (a few samples of this study predate the infection). Cell type and time point are not known. Sequences were obtained from PBMCs or a T cell subset sorted from them (not recorded which). The gene calls are TRBV4-1 and TRBJ1-5; 7 nucleotides agree with TRBD1. The CDR3: CASSPGGEGADQPQHF. CDR3 bases: TGCGCCAGCAGCCCCGGGGGAGAGGGGGCAGATCAGCCCCAGCATTTT.